This T cell receptor beta chain came from a study of blood T cell repertoires in COVID-19. This clone showed up just once. This CDR3 spans 14 amino acids. The germline CDR1 and CDR2 sequences are SGHAT and FQNNGV. Trimming at V came to 6 bases and at J to 1 base, leaving 2 bases not matched to a gene. Source study methods: Using reference gene primer amplification, nucleated cell counts were estimated. Here immunoSEQ multiplex PCR was the method, and the copy in TCRdb shows in-frame clones only, minus some. Clone size and V and J calls were adopted from that table, with D and trimming inferred from the DNA. The table includes approximately 230,000 clones, around 88% detected once. Recruited during active infection, patients (from Seattle) were subsequently followed longitudinally.

The chain has TRBV11-2 and TRBJ2-5, with TRBD1 identical over 10 bases. This TCR was sampled from a woman aged 25 to 39 with COVID-19, enrolled during active disease. Input material: peripheral blood. CDR3 residues: CASSWTGGQETQYF. CDR3 nucleotides: TGTGCCAGCAGTTGGACAGGGGGCCAAGAGACCCAGTACTTC.